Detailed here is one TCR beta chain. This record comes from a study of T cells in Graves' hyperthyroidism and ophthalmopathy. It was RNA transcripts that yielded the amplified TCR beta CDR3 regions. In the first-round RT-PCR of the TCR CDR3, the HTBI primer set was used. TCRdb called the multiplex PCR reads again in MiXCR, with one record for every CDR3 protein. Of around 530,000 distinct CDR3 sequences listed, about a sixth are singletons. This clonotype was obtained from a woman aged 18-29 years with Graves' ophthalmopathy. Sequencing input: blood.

Here the CDR3 DNA reads TGTGCCAGCAGCGGAGCCGGGACAACCCCGGGTATCACTGAAGCTTTCTTT. Translated, it gives CASSGAGTTPGITEAFF. The chain uses TRBV25-1 and TRBJ1-1, with D tentatively TRBD1 (6 bases). V lost 6 bases and J 4 bases, leaving 24 bases between the germline ends. The CDR3 runs 17 residues. Looked up from germline, CDR1 is MGHDK and CDR2 is SYGVNS.